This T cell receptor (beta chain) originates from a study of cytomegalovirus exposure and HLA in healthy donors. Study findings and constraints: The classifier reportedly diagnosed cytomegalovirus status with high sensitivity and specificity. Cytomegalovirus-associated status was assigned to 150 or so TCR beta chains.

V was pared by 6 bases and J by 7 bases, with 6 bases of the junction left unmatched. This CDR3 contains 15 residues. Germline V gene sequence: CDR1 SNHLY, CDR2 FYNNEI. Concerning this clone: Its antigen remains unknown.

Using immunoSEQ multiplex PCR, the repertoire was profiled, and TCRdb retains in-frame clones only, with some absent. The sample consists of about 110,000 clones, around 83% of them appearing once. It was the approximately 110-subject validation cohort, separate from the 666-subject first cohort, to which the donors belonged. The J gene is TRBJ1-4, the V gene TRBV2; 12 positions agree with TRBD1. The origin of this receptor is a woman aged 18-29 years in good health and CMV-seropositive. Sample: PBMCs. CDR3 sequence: CASSPPGQGAEKLFF. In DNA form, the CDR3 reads TGTGCCAGCAGCCCCCCGGGACAGGGGGCTGAAAAACTGTTTTTT.